This T cell receptor (beta chain) was recorded in a study of cytomegalovirus exposure and HLA in healthy donors. Study observations and caveats: There were under 200 TCR beta chains listed as cytomegalovirus-associated. Through in vitro validation, three CMV-associated chains were shown to be specific for CMV antigens. Generally TCR sequences proved uncommon, though certain public TCRs appeared in numerous donors.

In regard to this clone: Its antigen is still unknown.

Among the 120 subjects of the validation cohort, separate from the approximately 700-subject first cohort, were the donors. The CDR3 spans 16 residues. Per the germline V gene, CDR1 is SGHRS and CDR2 is YFSETQ. Trimming shortened V by 0 bases and J by 0 bases, and 11 bases separated the two germline ends. TCRdb's copy holds only in-frame clones and misses some; the assay was immunoSEQ multiplex PCR. Here the sample spans 70,000 or so clones, about 93% being singletons. The rearrangement links TRBV5-1 to TRBJ2-3, with D maybe TRBD2 (5 bases). Sequenced input: PBMCs. The clonotype comes from a young man in good health and CMV-seropositive. In nucleotides, the CDR3 is TGCGCCAGCAGCTTGGCTCGCGGAGGTAGCACAGATACGCAGTATTTT. Translation gives CASSLARGGSTDTQYF.